Each of the 30 T cell receptor beta chains below was sequenced from the same sample in a study of spatial heterogeneity in lung cancer. Time point meaning: blood at routine non-recurrence follow-up after resection. The study sequenced unsorted whole RNA from tumor, nontumor lung or frozen PBMC. TCRdb analysed the 5' RACE reads with MiXCR anew, one entry per CDR3 protein. This sample yields around 110,000 distinct CDR3 sequences, of which more than 9% are seen a single time; approximately 17% belongs to the top ten. Sequenced material: PBMCs, taken at follow-up. Every receptor here comes from a male donor with early-stage non-small cell lung cancer.

This chain uses TRBV5-4 with TRBJ2-7, with unresolved D. The CDR3 spans 14 residues. Looked up from germline, CDR1 is SGHNT and CDR2 is YYREEE (reference sequence). Between the trimmed V and J ends, which lost 1 base and 7 bases, there was a span of 15 bases. CDR3 nucleotide sequence: TGTGCCAGCAGCTTGCCGGGCCAAACGAGAGAGCAGTACTTC. Translating it yields CASSLPGQTREQYF.

The chain joins TRBV10-3 to TRBJ1-2; 8 bases are a match to TRBD1. J lost 2 bases, V lost 4 bases, and 6 bases had no gene match. This CDR3 spans 15 amino acids. Germline CDR1 is ENHRY and CDR2 is SYGVKD. The CDR3 DNA reads as TGTGCCATCAGTGCCGTAGGACAGGGAAACTATGGCTACACCTTC. The encoded protein is CAISAVGQGNYGYTF.

The CDR3 DNA reads TGCGCCAGCAGCTTGGAGTCGGATTCACCCCTCCACTTT. Residues: CASSLESDSPLHF. The V and J genes are TRBV5-1 and TRBJ1-6; D is unclear. V dropped 0 bases and J dropped 8 bases, with 6 bases sitting between them. This CDR3 is 13 amino acids long. Germline CDR1 and CDR2: SGHRS and YFSETQ.

This chain joins TRBV20-1 and TRBJ1-1, with TRBD1 matching 7 bases. This CDR3 contains 14 residues. CDR1 and CDR2 from the germline V gene are DFQATT and SNEGSKA (reference sequence). Trimming cost V 3 bases and J 4 bases; bases outside gene matches: 8. CDR3 DNA sequence: TGCAGTGCTAGCGGTAGTACAGGGGCCACTGAAGCTTTCTTT. Residues: CSASGSTGATEAFF.

The chain combines TRBV7-9 with TRBJ2-2; possibly TRBD1 for D (5 bases). Germline V gene sequence: CDR1 SEHNR, CDR2 FQNEAQ (reference sequence). V was shortened by 3 bases and J by 6 bases, with 8 bases between the two germline ends. This CDR3 region has 13 residues. The CDR3 loop is CASSLAGPGELFF. For the CDR3, the DNA is TGTGCCAGCAGCTTGGCAGGGCCCGGGGAGCTGTTTTTT. The full variable domain, completed using reference TRBV7-9 and TRBJ2-2, is DTGVSQNPRHKITKRGQNVTFRCDPISEHNRLYWYRQTLGQGPEFLTYFQNEAQLEKSRLLSDRFSAERPKGSFSTLEIQRTEQGDSAMYLCASSLAGPGELFFGEGSRLTVL.

As DNA, the CDR3 is TGCAGTGCTAGGAGGCAGGGAATTGCAACTAATGAAAAACTGTTTTTT. Translated: CSARRQGIATNEKLFF. This chain uses TRBV20-1 with TRBJ1-4; D is possibly TRBD1 (5 bases). CDR3 length: 16 residues. The V end lost 3 bases, the J end lost 0 bases, and 14 bases lay between the germline ends. From germline, CDR1 is DFQATT and CDR2 SNEGSKA (reference sequence).

In its sample, this clonotype was seen many times. The J gene is TRBJ2-1, the V gene TRBV29-1; possible D gene TRBD2, 5 bases. In germline, CDR1 is SQVTM, CDR2 ANQGSEA. V lost 7 bases and J 3 bases, leaving 10 bases between the germline ends. The CDR3 is made up of 12 amino acids. The CDR3 region is CSGFRDYNEQFF. In DNA form, the CDR3 reads TGCAGCGGATTCCGGGACTACAATGAGCAGTTCTTC.

In this sample, this clonotype turned up a few times. The J gene is TRBJ1-3, the V gene TRBV3-1; D gene ambiguous. Per germline, CDR1 LGHDT and CDR2 YNNKEL (reference sequence). This CDR3 spans 14 amino acids. Trimming removed 8 bases at V and 0 bases at J, with 11 bases between. The CDR3 here is CASGRTASGNTIYF. For the CDR3, the DNA is TGTGCCAGCGGACGGACCGCCTCTGGAAACACCATATATTTT.

This clonotype was seen a few times. The chain is built from TRBV12-5 and TRBJ2-1, with 11 bases lining up with TRBD2. V was clipped by 6 bases and J by 8 bases; unmatched bases: 15. The CDR3 consists of 17 residues. In germline, CDR1 is LGHNT, CDR2 FRNRAP. The CDR3 spells CASGPGRTSGLGDEQFF. The CDR3 DNA sequence: TGTGCTAGTGGCCCTGGGAGGACTAGCGGGTTAGGCGATGAGCAGTTCTTC. The variable domain in full, with the rest retrieved from reference TRBV12-5 and TRBJ2-1, is DARVTQTPRHKVTEMGQEVTMRCQPILGHNTVFWYRQTMMQGLELLAYFRNRAPLDDSGMPKDRFSAEMPDATLATLKIQPSEPRDSAVYFCASGPGRTSGLGDEQFFGPGTRLTVL.

This chain connects TRBV7-2 to TRBJ2-1; 10 bases fit TRBD2. This CDR3 comprises 17 residues. Germline trimming cut 1 base from V and 2 bases from J; bases unmatched to any gene: 5. CDR1 SGHTA and CDR2 FQGNSA come from the germline V gene. The CDR3 DNA reads as TGTGCCAGCAGCTTAGTAGGAAGCGGGGGGGCCTACAATGAGCAGTTCTTC. Protein sequence: CASSLVGSGGAYNEQFF.

Many counts were recorded for this clonotype. This rearrangement joins TRBV29-1 to TRBJ2-7; D possibly matches TRBD1 or TRBD2 (5 bases each). The germline V and J ends were trimmed by 7 bases and 2 bases, with 18 bases remaining between them. In germline, CDR1 is SQVTM, CDR2 ANQGSEA. This CDR3 comprises 14 residues. The DNA of the CDR3 is TGCAGCGCTCGCCAGGGCCCGGGGCCCTACGAGCAGTACTTC. This codes for CSARQGPGPYEQYF.

This clonotype turned up a few times. The chain carries TRBV19 and TRBJ2-7; D ambiguous. Trimming cost V 3 bases and J 3 bases, with 9 bases left between them. Germline CDR1 LNHDA, CDR2 SQIVND (reference sequence). The CDR3 is made up of 13 amino acids. The CDR3 DNA sequence: TGTGCCAGTAGTATTAGAGGAAACTACGAGCAGTACTTC. This sequence encodes CASSIRGNYEQYF.

In its sample, this clonotype was seen many times. This chain links TRBV11-3 with TRBJ1-1; TRBD1 is a possible D gene (5 bases). The CDR3 spans 17 residues. CDR1 SGHNT and CDR2 YENEEA come from the germline V gene. Trimming stripped 1 base from V and 8 bases from J, with 23 bases between. CDR3 loop: CASSLVGYRTGRREAFF. CDR3 DNA: TGTGCCAGCAGCTTAGTGGGTTACCGGACGGGACGTCGGGAAGCTTTCTTT.

The table lists this clonotype with many counts. The rearrangement joins TRBV10-3 to TRBJ2-2; D is unclear. The V end was cut by 6 bases, the J end by 5 bases, with 22 bases between. Germline V gene sequence: CDR1 ENHRY, CDR2 SYGVKD. This CDR3 comprises 17 residues. CDR3 loop: CAISLRLLGARTGELFF. The DNA for the CDR3 is TGTGCCATCAGCCTACGATTGTTGGGCGCGAGGACCGGGGAGCTGTTTTTT.

The chain combines TRBV28 with TRBJ1-2; D call uncertain. CDR1 and CDR2 from the germline V gene are MDHEN and SYDVKM. This CDR3 is built from 13 residues. V shed 6 bases and J shed 6 bases, with 14 bases lying between them. The CDR3 region is CASSKESGNGYTF. The DNA of the CDR3 is TGTGCCAGCAGCAAAGAGTCGGGAAATGGCTACACCTTC.

This clonotype was counted at least ten times. The chain joins TRBV18 to TRBJ2-3, with 9 nucleotides matching TRBD2. The CDR3 covers 17 residues. Per the germline V gene, CDR1 is KGHSH and CDR2 is LQKENI. With 4 bases clipped from V and 4 bases from J, the junction kept 12 bases outside the gene matches. CDR3 nucleotides: TGTGCCAGCTCACGACTTAGCGGGGGAACCGGGGCAGATACGCAGTATTTT. This codes for CASSRLSGGTGADTQYF.

The chain is built from TRBV20-1 and TRBJ2-5; D perhaps matches TRBD1 (5 bases). Looked up from germline, CDR1 is DFQATT and CDR2 is SNEGSKA (reference sequence). CDR3 length equals 13 residues. Trimming shortened V by 8 bases and J by 4 bases, and 17 bases separated the two germline ends. In DNA form, the CDR3 reads TGCAGTCCCTCCTCGACAGAGACAGAGACCCAGTACTTC. It specifies CSPSSTETETQYF.

This clonotype was seen many times. The CDR3 is CASNDNYGYTF. The DNA for the CDR3 is TGTGCCAGCAACGACAACTATGGCTACACCTTC. V and J are TRBV6-5 and TRBJ1-2, with D unresolved. CDR3 length: 11 amino acids. Germline V gives CDR1 MNHEY, CDR2 SVGAGI. V was pared by 7 bases and J by 2 bases, with 5 bases between.

This clonotype was observed at least ten times. This sequence joins TRBV20-1 and TRBJ1-5; D is unclear. The CDR3 extends over 14 amino acids. Per germline, CDR1 DFQATT and CDR2 SNEGSKA (reference sequence). Trimming removed 3 bases from V and 4 bases from J, with 13 bases in between. The DNA of the CDR3 is TGCAGTGCTAGCAGTGATCCAACAAATCAGCCCCAGCATTTT. Encoded protein: CSASSDPTNQPQHF.

For the CDR3, the DNA is TGCAGTGCTAGATTCGGGCCGTCTGGGGCCCTCCACTTT. It translates to CSARFGPSGALHF. The chain joins TRBV20-1 to TRBJ1-6; D not certain. Trimming shortened V by 2 bases and J by 14 bases, and 16 bases separated the two germline ends. This CDR3 has 13 residues. CDR1 and CDR2 from the germline V gene are DFQATT and SNEGSKA (reference sequence).

This clonotype occurred many times. The chain carries TRBV12-3 or TRBV12-4 and TRBJ2-3, with 13 bases fitting TRBD2. The CDR3 sequence is 15 residues long. With V trimmed by 4 bases and J by 5 bases, 3 bases remained unmatched. This CDR3 is CASSSWTSGGDTQYF. The CDR3 nucleotides read TGTGCCAGCAGTTCCTGGACTAGCGGGGGAGATACGCAGTATTTT.

This clonotype has only a few counts. The chain has TRBV10-3 and TRBJ2-3; D may be TRBD1 or TRBD2 (6 bases each). This CDR3 has 13 residues. V lost 11 bases and J lost 6, with 18 bases in between. Germline loops: CDR1 ENHRY, CDR2 SYGVKD. The DNA for the CDR3 is TGTGCCCTCGCTGGGGGGCCTTCGGATACGCAGTATTTT. It yields the protein CALAGGPSDTQYF.

The rearrangement links TRBV28 to TRBJ1-5; D possibly corresponds to TRBD1 (5 bases). Germline CDR1 MDHEN, CDR2 SYDVKM. The V and J ends lost 5 bases and 1 base respectively, with 15 bases between them. The CDR3 loop spans 16 amino acids. The CDR3 loop is CASSPRRAGSNQPQHF. CDR3 nucleotides: TGTGCCAGCAGTCCTCGGAGGGCAGGGAGCAATCAGCCCCAGCATTTT.

The genes are TRBV5-1 and TRBJ2-1; D not resolved. Germline CDR1 SGHRS, CDR2 YFSETQ. V lost 2 bases and J lost 5, with 11 bases in between. This CDR3 contains 14 residues. In nucleotides, the CDR3 is TGCGCCAGCAGCTTTTCTTTACCTAACAATGAGCAGTTCTTC. It specifies CASSFSLPNNEQFF.

This clonotype occurred many times. The chain carries TRBV20-1 and TRBJ1-6; D is ambiguous. Trimming shortened V by 6 bases and J by 7 bases, and 19 bases separated the two germline ends. Germline V lookup: CDR1 DFQATT, CDR2 SNEGSKA (reference sequence). The CDR3 loop spans 15 amino acids. In DNA form, the CDR3 reads TGCAGTGCGAAAGACGGGAGGATTCCAAATTCACCCCTCCACTTT. It yields the protein CSAKDGRIPNSPLHF.

The chain uses TRBV29-1 and TRBJ1-4; maybe TRBD1 (6 bases). The V gene lost 5 bases and the J gene lost 5 bases, with 18 bases spanning the gap. The CDR3 runs to 15 residues. Germline values: CDR1 SQVTM, CDR2 ANQGSEA. Here the CDR3 DNA reads TGCAGCGTTACAAATTCAGGGCAGGGGAATGAAAAACTGTTTTTT. Its translation is CSVTNSGQGNEKLFF.

This clonotype was seen ten or more times. The rearrangement links TRBV6-4 to TRBJ1-5; D is ambiguous. The CDR3 totals 17 residues. Germline V CDR1 and CDR2: MRHNA, SNTAGT. Trimming took 0 bases from V and 0 from J, leaving 12 bases between them. The CDR3 region has the DNA TGTGCCAGCAGTGACTCTGGTCACCGCCCTAGCAATCAGCCCCAGCATTTT. This translates into CASSDSGHRPSNQPQHF.

The chain has TRBV10-2 and TRBJ2-3; weak D call: TRBD2 (6 bases). V was trimmed by 7 bases and J by 1 base, leaving 12 bases between them. The CDR3 is 14 amino acids. Germline values: CDR1 WSHSY, CDR2 SAAADI. CDR3 region: CASIPGGGTDTQYF. CDR3 DNA sequence: TGCGCCAGCATTCCCGGGGGTGGCACAGATACGCAGTATTTT.

The chain has TRBV12-3 or TRBV12-4 and TRBJ1-4, with D maybe TRBD1 (5 bases). The CDR3 length is 13 residues. The V end was cut by 3 bases, the J end by 10 bases, with 12 bases between. The CDR3 sequence: CASSFKQGGKLFF. The CDR3, as DNA: TGTGCCAGCAGTTTTAAGCAGGGCGGAAAACTGTTTTTT.

The genes are TRBV28 and TRBJ2-4; D is uncertain. The V end lost 6 bases, the J end lost 9 bases, and 6 bases lay between the germline ends. Germline V gene data show CDR1 as MDHEN and CDR2 as SYDVKM. This CDR3 comprises 10 residues. CDR3 sequence (DNA): TGTGCCAGCAGGGGTGGCATTCAGTACTTC. Translation: CASRGGIQYF.